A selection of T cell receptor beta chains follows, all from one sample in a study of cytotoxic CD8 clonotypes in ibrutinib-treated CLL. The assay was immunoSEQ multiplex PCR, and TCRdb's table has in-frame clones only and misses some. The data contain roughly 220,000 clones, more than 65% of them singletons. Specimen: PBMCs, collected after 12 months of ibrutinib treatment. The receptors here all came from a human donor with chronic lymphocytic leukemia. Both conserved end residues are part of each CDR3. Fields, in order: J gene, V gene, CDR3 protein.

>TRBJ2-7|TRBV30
CACGLAGEHEQYF
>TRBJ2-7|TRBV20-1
CSARDPREQYF
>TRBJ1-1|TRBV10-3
CAISVVPDRNTEAFF
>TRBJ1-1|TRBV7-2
CASSPRAGAGIEAFF
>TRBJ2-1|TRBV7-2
CASSLEGLAYYNEQFF
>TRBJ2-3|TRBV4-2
CASSQTSSDTQYF
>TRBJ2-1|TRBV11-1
CASSSRRGPRDEQFF
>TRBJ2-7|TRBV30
CAWSVPDRVKEQYF
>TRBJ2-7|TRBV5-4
CASSLGGSYYEQYF
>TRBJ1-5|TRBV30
CAWRQGNQPQHF
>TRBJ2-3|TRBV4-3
CASSQKYLAYEADTQYF
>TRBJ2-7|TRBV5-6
CASSLRSYEQYF
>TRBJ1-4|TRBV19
CASSIVWTGDEKLFF
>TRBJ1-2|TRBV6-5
CASSSGQGHGYTF
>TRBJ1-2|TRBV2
CASSARADNYGYTF
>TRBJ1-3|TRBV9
CASSVYMDSGNTIYF
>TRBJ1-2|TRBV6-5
CASSYSGTGNYGYTF
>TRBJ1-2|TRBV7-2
CASSLKTGPYGYTF
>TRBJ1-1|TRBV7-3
CASSLEGTRTEAFF
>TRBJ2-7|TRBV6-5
CASSYRPYGSYEQYF
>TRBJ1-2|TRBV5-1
CASSSRTGQNYGYTF
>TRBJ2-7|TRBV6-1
CASQVSGLPTLEQYF
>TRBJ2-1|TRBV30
CAWSPYTTSHEQFF
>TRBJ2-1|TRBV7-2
CASSLREGKQFF
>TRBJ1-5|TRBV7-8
CASSLYARKDQPQHF
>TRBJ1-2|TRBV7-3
CASSPDSDYGYTF
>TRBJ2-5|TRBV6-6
CASSYSGTTQGTQYF
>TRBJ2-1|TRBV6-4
CASSVRSSGNSYNEQFF
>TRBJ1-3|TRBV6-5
CASTLGGPGNTIYF
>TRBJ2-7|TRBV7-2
CASIDRDACEQYF
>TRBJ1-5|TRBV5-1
CASSLDKRGQPQHF
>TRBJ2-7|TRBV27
CASSLKRDRSYEQYF
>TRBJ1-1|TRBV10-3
CAITRTGGTEAFF
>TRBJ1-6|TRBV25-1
CASSARQTPSPLHF
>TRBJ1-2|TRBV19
CASSIFTGHGYTF